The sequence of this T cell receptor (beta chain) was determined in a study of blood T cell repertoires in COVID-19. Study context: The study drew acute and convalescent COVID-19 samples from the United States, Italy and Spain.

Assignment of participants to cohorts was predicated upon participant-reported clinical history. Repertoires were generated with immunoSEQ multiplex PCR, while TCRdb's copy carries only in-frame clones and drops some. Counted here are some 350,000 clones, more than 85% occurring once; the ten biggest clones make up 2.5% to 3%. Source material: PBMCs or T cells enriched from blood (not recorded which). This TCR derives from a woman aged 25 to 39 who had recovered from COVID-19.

The CDR3, as DNA: TGTGCCAGCAGCAAGGACAGGACGTGGGCCAATGAGCAGTTCTTC. Protein: CASSKDRTWANEQFF. The genes are TRBV28 and TRBJ2-1, with 7 bases that match TRBD1. The germline V gene encodes CDR1 MDHEN and CDR2 SYDVKM. J gave up 6 bases and V 6 bases, and 11 bases lay outside the gene matches. The CDR3 runs to 15 residues.